Each of the 22 T cell receptor beta chains below was sequenced from the same sample in a study of shared clonotypes between healthy human individuals. Selected positively for CCR7 and CD45RO-negative, naive CD8 cells excluded terminally differentiated effector memory CD45RA+ cells. The protocol was immunoSEQ multiplex PCR, while the TCRdb copy is restricted to in-frame clones and leaves out a portion. The data show around 1.9 million clones, about 94% seen once. The sequencing sample was made of naive CD8+ T cells from PBMCs. The origin of the receptors is a man between 18 and 35 years old in good health. Some clones in this sample may be carry-over from other donors' samples.

This chain uses TRBV9 with TRBJ2-5; D might be TRBD1 (5 bases). The CDR3 runs 16 residues. V lost 1 base and J 0 bases, leaving 13 bases between the germline ends. The germline V gene has CDR1 SGDLS and CDR2 YYNGEE. The CDR3 region has the DNA TGTGCCAGCAGCGTAAGGACCCTAGGGGACCAAGAGACCCAGTACTTC. Amino acids: CASSVRTLGDQETQYF. The whole variable domain, filled in from reference TRBV9 and TRBJ2-5, reads DSGVTQTPKHLITATGQRVTLRCSPRSGDLSVYWYQQSLDQGLQFLIQYYNGEERAKGNILERFSAQQFPDLHSELNLSSLELGDSALYFCASSVRTLGDQETQYFGPGTRLLVL.

The chain couples TRBV9 to TRBJ2-2; 9 bases agree with TRBD2. This CDR3 has 19 residues. After removal of 4 bases from V and 0 bases from J, the junction contained 13 bases not matched to a gene. The germline CDR1 and CDR2 sequences are SGDLS and YYNGEE. The CDR3 region is CASSPKAGGIRANTGELFF. CDR3 bases: TGTGCCAGCAGCCCAAAGGCGGGGGGGATCCGCGCGAACACCGGGGAGCTGTTTTTT. The whole variable domain, remainder taken from reference TRBV9 and TRBJ2-2, is DSGVTQTPKHLITATGQRVTLRCSPRSGDLSVYWYQQSLDQGLQFLIQYYNGEERAKGNILERFSAQQFPDLHSELNLSSLELGDSALYFCASSPKAGGIRANTGELFFGEGSRLTVL.

V usage is TRBV29-1 and J usage is TRBJ2-1; 8 bases are a match to TRBD2. Germline CDR1 reads SQVTM; CDR2 reads ANQGSEA. V was pared by 3 bases and J by 7 bases, with 2 bases of the junction left unmatched. The CDR3 extends over 12 amino acids. The CDR3 loop is CSVDTSGNEQFF. The CDR3 DNA is TGCAGCGTTGATACTAGCGGTAATGAGCAGTTCTTC.

V and J are TRBV7-3 and TRBJ2-7; D not resolved. V dropped 4 bases and J dropped 5 bases, with 12 bases sitting between them. The CDR3 is 13 amino acids. In germline, CDR1 is SGHTA, CDR2 FQGTGA. In nucleotides, the CDR3 is TGTGCCAGCAGCTCCTACGTGGCGGACGAGCAGTACTTC. Translating gives CASSSYVADEQYF.

The chain combines TRBV29-1 with TRBJ2-1; 7 positions match TRBD2. This CDR3 region has 16 residues. Germline assignment: CDR1 SQVTM and CDR2 ANQGSEA. Unmatched junction bases numbered 8, after V lost 0 bases and J lost 3 bases. In nucleotides, the CDR3 is TGCAGCGTTGAAGATTTAGGTAGCGGGCTCTACAATGAGCAGTTCTTC. It translates to CSVEDLGSGLYNEQFF.

Notes on this clone: The identical CDR3 is also encoded by other nucleotide sequences in the sample. V and J are TRBV27 and TRBJ1-1, with 8 positions matching TRBD1. The CDR3 runs 14 residues. The germline gives CDR1 MNHEY, CDR2 SMNVEV (reference sequence). V lost 2 bases, J lost 5 bases, and 4 bases stayed unmatched. Here the CDR3 DNA reads TGTGCCAGCAGTTTAGGACAGGGCTGGACTGAAGCTTTCTTT. Protein product: CASSLGQGWTEAFF.

The CDR3 sequence: CASSLAYVTATITDTQYF. CDR3 DNA: TGCGCCAGCAGCTTGGCCTATGTGACAGCAACTATCACAGATACGCAGTATTTT. The chain couples TRBV5-1 to TRBJ2-3, with D perhaps TRBD1 (5 bases). The CDR3 has 18 amino acids. CDR1 SGHRS and CDR2 YFSETQ come from the germline V gene. Trimming removed 0 bases at V and 2 bases at J, with 19 bases between.

This chain links TRBV19 with TRBJ1-2; D unclear. Trimming left V 2 bases short and J 0 bases short, with 10 bases between. CDR3 length: 15 amino acids. CDR1 and CDR2 (germline): LNHDA, SQIVND (reference sequence). The CDR3 sequence: CASSILHQANYGYTF. Here the CDR3 DNA reads TGTGCCAGTAGTATACTACACCAGGCTAACTATGGCTACACCTTC.

The J gene is TRBJ2-5, the V gene TRBV5-1; the match to TRBD2 covers 14 bases. The J call could be wrong; TRBJ2-7 is a better fit for the DNA end. Germline CDR1 and CDR2: SGHRS and YFSETQ. This CDR3 has 17 residues. CDR3 loop: CASSRPMGLAGAYEQYF. CDR3 bases: TGCGCCAGCAGCCGACCTATGGGACTAGCGGGAGCTTACGAGCAGTACTTC.

This clone was counted a single time. This sequence joins TRBV5-1 and TRBJ2-7; 7 nucleotides match TRBD2. The CDR3 covers 19 residues. Germline CDR1 reads SGHRS; CDR2 reads YFSETQ. V was clipped by 4 bases and J by 0 bases; unmatched bases: 19. CDR3 region: CASSAPDHTGTKDSYEQYF. For the CDR3, the DNA is TGCGCCAGCAGCGCCCCAGATCACACCGGGACTAAAGACTCCTACGAGCAGTACTTC.

As regards this clone: The same CDR3 also results from other DNA sequences found in this sample. The chain uses TRBV4-3 and TRBJ1-5; no definite D call. The CDR3 is 13 residues long. V shed 0 bases and J shed 4 bases, with 4 bases lying between them. From germline, CDR1 is LGHNA and CDR2 YSLEER. CDR3 amino acids: CASSQEENQPQHF. CDR3 bases: TGCGCCAGCAGCCAAGAAGAGAATCAGCCCCAGCATTTT.

The chain uses TRBV9 and TRBJ1-1; possibly TRBD1 for D (5 bases). Per germline, CDR1 SGDLS and CDR2 YYNGEE. The CDR3 runs 15 residues. Trimming pared 0 bases from V and 3 bases from J, leaving 12 bases between. The CDR3 sequence: CASSVEDTPDTEAFF. CDR3 DNA: TGTGCCAGCAGCGTAGAGGACACTCCGGACACTGAAGCTTTCTTT.

This chain joins TRBV11-2 and TRBJ2-1; 9 nucleotides match TRBD2. CDR1 and CDR2 (germline): SGHAT, FQNNGV. The V gene end was trimmed by 3 bases and the J gene end by 4 bases; junction bases not matched to a gene: 10. The CDR3 consists of 17 residues. CDR3 bases: TGTGCCAGCAGCTTCTCGCATAGGACTAGCGTGTACAATGAGCAGTTCTTC. Amino acid sequence: CASSFSHRTSVYNEQFF.

The chain combines TRBV6-5 with TRBJ1-1; 8 positions agree with TRBD1. J lost 0 bases, V lost 2 bases, and 5 bases had no gene match. The CDR3 covers 16 residues. Germline values: CDR1 MNHEY, CDR2 SVGAGI. CDR3: CASSYTQGALNTEAFF. The CDR3, as DNA: TGTGCCAGCAGTTACACCCAGGGGGCGTTGAACACTGAAGCTTTCTTT.

V is TRBV25-1 and J is TRBJ2-1; 8 nucleotides align to TRBD2. Looked up from germline, CDR1 is MGHDK and CDR2 is SYGVNS. The ends lost 2 bases at V and 7 bases at J; junction bases unmatched: 10. The CDR3 is 16 amino acids. The CDR3 nucleotides read TGTGCCAGCAGTGAAACGCGGCTAGCGGGCGTGAATGAGCAGTTCTTC. Translated: CASSETRLAGVNEQFF. Using reference TRBV25-1 and TRBJ2-1 for the parts outside the CDR3, the full variable domain is EADIYQTPRYLVIGTGKKITLECSQTMGHDKMYWYQQDPGMELHLIHYSYGVNSTEKGDLSSESTVSRIRTEHFPLTLESARPSHTSQYLCASSETRLAGVNEQFFGPGTRLTVL.

In the case of this clone: Other DNA sequences of this sample code for an identical CDR3. The J gene is TRBJ2-1, the V gene TRBV27; perhaps TRBD2 as D (5 bases). The germline V gene encodes CDR1 MNHEY and CDR2 SMNVEV (reference sequence). The V gene lost 0 bases and the J gene lost 5 bases, with 5 bases spanning the gap. This CDR3 is 13 amino acids long. CDR3 region: CASSLSGNNEQFF. In DNA, the CDR3 is TGTGCCAGCAGTTTATCCGGGAACAATGAGCAGTTCTTC.

The chain employs TRBV6-1 and TRBJ2-3, with 7 bases aligning to TRBD1. With V trimmed by 2 bases and J by 2 bases, 7 bases remained unmatched. The CDR3 loop spans 16 amino acids. Germline lookup yields CDR1 MNHNS and CDR2 SASEGT. The CDR3 DNA reads TGTGCCAGCAGTGAATTGGTGACAGGGTCCACAGATACGCAGTATTTT. This codes for CASSELVTGSTDTQYF.

This rearrangement joins TRBV4-1 to TRBJ1-1, with a possible D match to TRBD1 (5 bases). Germline CDR1 is MGHRA and CDR2 is YSYEKL. The length of the CDR3 is 16 residues. Trimming shortened V by 1 base and J by 0 bases, and 12 bases separated the two germline ends. The CDR3 protein is CASSQGAGVLNTEAFF. Written as DNA, the CDR3 is TGCGCCAGCAGCCAAGGAGCGGGGGTCCTGAACACTGAAGCTTTCTTT.

The J gene is TRBJ1-2, the V gene TRBV27; 8 bases are a match to TRBD1. The CDR3 is 14 residues long. The germline V gene encodes CDR1 MNHEY and CDR2 SMNVEV (reference sequence). The V gene end was trimmed by 6 bases and the J gene end by 4 bases; junction bases not matched to a gene: 7. The CDR3 DNA follows: TGTGCCAGCAGCACGGACAGGGAATCCTATGGCTACACCTTC. As protein: CASSTDRESYGYTF.

J is TRBJ1-5 and V is TRBV7-9, with a possible D match to TRBD1 (5 bases). The CDR3 extends over 13 amino acids. Germline V gene lookup returns CDR1 SEHNR and CDR2 FQNEAQ (reference sequence). V lost 5 bases to trimming and J lost 3 bases, with 8 bases between them. The CDR3 DNA is TGTGCCAGCAGCCCACAGGTCAATCAGCCCCAGCATTTT. Protein sequence: CASSPQVNQPQHF.

The rearrangement uses TRBV5-6 and TRBJ2-2; no firm D call. V lost 4 bases to trimming and J lost 6 bases, with 7 bases between them. Germline V CDR1 and CDR2: SGHDT, YYEEEE. This CDR3 is built from 12 residues. The CDR3 nucleotides read TGTGCCAGCAGCACACTACCCGGGGAGCTGTTTTTT. This sequence encodes CASSTLPGELFF.

The chain combines TRBV19 with TRBJ1-1; 9 bases map to TRBD1. This CDR3 has 13 residues. Germline V gives CDR1 LNHDA, CDR2 SQIVND (reference sequence). The V and J ends lost 5 bases and 6 bases, in that order; junction bases with no gene match: 4. CDR3 coding DNA: TGTGCCAGTAGTGACAGGGGGGGTCCTGAAGCTTTCTTT. Its protein is CASSDRGGPEAFF.